This T cell receptor beta chain is from a study of blood T cell repertoires in COVID-19. The wider study: Collection of acute and convalescent COVID-19 samples took place in the United States, Italy and Spain.

Data came from immunoSEQ multiplex PCR; TCRdb stores just in-frame clones and leaves some out. Among 15,000 to 20,000 clones listed, over 85% were seen once. The ends were cut back, 4 bases at V and 8 bases at J, with 18 bases in the middle. The CDR3 has 15 amino acids. Per the germline V gene, CDR1 is SEHNR and CDR2 is FQNEAQ (reference sequence). V usage is TRBV7-9 and J usage is TRBJ2-1, with D tentatively TRBD2 (6 bases). The sample comprised peripheral blood. This TCR was recovered from a human donor in a cohort sampled during active COVID-19. CDR3: CASSYMGGSGDEQFF. As DNA, the CDR3 is TGTGCCAGCAGCTATATGGGGGGATCCGGAGATGAGCAGTTCTTC.